The 15 T cell receptor beta chains below come from one sample, sequenced in a study of radiotherapy plus CTLA-4 blockade in lung cancer. Generated by immunoSEQ multiplex PCR, the TCRdb table keeps only in-frame clones and is missing some. The sample holds nearly 95,000 clones, about four fifths seen once. The sample in question was peripheral blood, obtained from a patient treated with radiotherapy plus ipilimumab. The receptors were sampled from a human donor with non-small cell lung cancer that progressed on radiotherapy plus ipilimumab.

The CDR3 reads CASSLPDGATNEKLFF. The CDR3 DNA reads as TGCGCCAGCAGCTTACCGGACGGCGCAACTAATGAAAAACTGTTTTTT. The gene calls are TRBV5-1 and TRBJ1-4; no definite D call. Trimming left V 2 bases short and J 0 bases short, with 11 bases between. Germline V gene data show CDR1 as SGHRS and CDR2 as YFSETQ. CDR3 length: 16 residues.

The chain joins TRBV4-1 to TRBJ1-4; maybe TRBD1 (6 bases). The CDR3 length is 14 residues. Germline V gene sequence: CDR1 MGHRA, CDR2 YSYEKL. The V end was cut by 4 bases, the J end by 4 bases, with 10 bases between. CDR3 in DNA: TGCGCCAGCAGCCCGACAGGTCTTAATGAAAAACTGTTTTTT. Its translation is CASSPTGLNEKLFF.

CDR3 sequence (DNA): TGTGCCTGGAGTGGAAGGACCGCGGACTTAAACACCGGGGAGCTGTTTTTT. As protein: CAWSGRTADLNTGELFF. V and J are TRBV30 and TRBJ2-2; perhaps TRBD2 as D (5 bases). The CDR3 has 17 residues. V dropped 1 base and J dropped 2 bases, with 17 bases sitting between them. Germline V lookup: CDR1 GTSNPN, CDR2 SVGIG (reference sequence).

This clone has a handful of counts. Here the CDR3 reads CASRGPGSNQPQHF. CDR3 coding DNA: TGTGCCAGCAGGGGGCCTGGGAGCAATCAGCCCCAGCATTTT. This chain uses TRBV19 with TRBJ1-5; TRBD1 matches at 8 bases. The CDR3 runs 14 residues. The V gene end was trimmed by 9 bases and the J gene end by 1 base; junction bases not matched to a gene: 5. Germline V gene data show CDR1 as LNHDA and CDR2 as SQIVND (reference sequence).

This chain connects TRBV28 to TRBJ2-1; 8 bases map to TRBD2. Germline CDR1 MDHEN, CDR2 SYDVKM. CDR3 length: 13 amino acids. V lost 3 bases and J lost 9; bases outside the gene matches: 4. CDR3: CASSLPGGGEQFF. The CDR3 DNA is TGTGCCAGCAGTTTGCCCGGGGGGGGTGAGCAGTTCTTC.

The rearrangement joins TRBV7-3 to TRBJ2-3; no definite D call. V gave up 5 bases and J gave up 0 bases, with 6 bases separating them. The CDR3 runs 13 residues. Germline values: CDR1 SGHTA, CDR2 FQGTGA. The chain's CDR3 is CASSPPSTDTQYF. In DNA, the CDR3 is TGTGCCAGCAGCCCCCCAAGCACAGATACGCAGTATTTT.

The chain couples TRBV6-5 to TRBJ2-7; D is possibly TRBD2 (6 bases). Germline lookup yields CDR1 MNHEY and CDR2 SVGAGI. Trimming took off 6 bases at V and 4 bases at J, with 16 bases between the two ends. There are 14 residues in the CDR3. CDR3 in amino acids: CASRGRERGYEQYF. In DNA, the CDR3 is TGTGCCAGCAGAGGACGGGAGAGGGGATACGAGCAGTACTTC.

The chain combines TRBV27 with TRBJ2-5, with 10 bases identical to TRBD1. Germline values: CDR1 MNHEY, CDR2 SMNVEV (reference sequence). Trimming cost V 6 bases and J 3 bases; bases outside gene matches: 4. CDR3 size: 14 residues. The CDR3 DNA follows: TGTGCCAGCAGACCTGGGACAGGGGAAGAGACCCAGTACTTC. Translated: CASRPGTGEETQYF.

V is TRBV19 and J is TRBJ1-1, with 9 bases identical to TRBD1. The CDR3 extends over 14 amino acids. Germline V gene sequence: CDR1 LNHDA, CDR2 SQIVND (reference sequence). With 8 bases clipped from V and 5 bases from J, the junction kept 9 bases outside the gene matches. CDR3 nucleotides: TGTGCCAGTCAGACCCACAGGGGGCGGACTGAAGCTTTCTTT. This gives the protein CASQTHRGRTEAFF.

This clone showed up just a few times. The chain carries TRBV9 and TRBJ2-7; 9 bases map to TRBD1. V was pared by 0 bases and J by 6 bases, with 10 bases of the junction left unmatched. The germline gives CDR1 SGDLS, CDR2 YYNGEE. The CDR3 runs 16 residues. The CDR3 is CASSVAGTGIGAEQYF. As DNA, the CDR3 is TGTGCCAGCAGCGTAGCTGGGACAGGGATTGGCGCCGAGCAGTACTTC.

The chain is built from TRBV2 and TRBJ1-1; 9 bases line up with TRBD1. Unmatched junction bases numbered 5, after V lost 3 bases and J lost 3 bases. The CDR3 sequence is 15 residues long. Germline V lookup: CDR1 SNHLY, CDR2 FYNNEI. The CDR3, as DNA: TGTGCCAGCAGTGATACGACAGGGGGGCACACTGAAGCTTTCTTT. Protein product: CASSDTTGGHTEAFF.

The table lists this clone with a count of one. The J gene is TRBJ2-7, the V gene TRBV5-6; 7 nucleotides align to TRBD2. CDR1 and CDR2 from the germline V gene are SGHDT and YYEEEE. Germline trimming cut 0 bases from V and 2 bases from J; bases unmatched to any gene: 5. The CDR3 is made up of 15 amino acids. CDR3 in amino acids: CASSLAVAGAYEQYF. The CDR3 DNA follows: TGTGCCAGCAGCTTGGCGGTAGCGGGCGCCTACGAGCAGTACTTC.

In this sample, this clone turned up a few times. This chain uses TRBV6-1 with TRBJ1-3; 8 bases map to TRBD1. Per germline, CDR1 MNHNS and CDR2 SASEGT. V lost 6 bases, J lost 9 bases, and 7 bases stayed unmatched. The CDR3 has 13 residues. The CDR3 spells CASSRTGSGTIYF. The CDR3 region has the DNA TGTGCCAGCAGCCGGACAGGGTCGGGCACCATATATTTT.

The genes are TRBV25-1 and TRBJ1-2; D call uncertain. The length of the CDR3 is 11 residues. Germline V gene lookup returns CDR1 MGHDK and CDR2 SYGVNS. V lost 4 bases, J lost 8 bases, and 8 bases lay in between. The CDR3 DNA follows: TGTGCCAGCAGTGCATTAAGGGGCTACACCTTC. Amino acids: CASSALRGYTF.

J is TRBJ2-5 and V is TRBV20-1; D tentatively fits TRBD1 or TRBD2 (5 bases each). The CDR3 covers 11 residues. V was pared by 8 bases and J by 5 bases, with 12 bases between. Per the germline V gene, CDR1 is DFQATT and CDR2 is SNEGSKA (reference sequence). Written as DNA, the CDR3 is TGCAGTACTACGGGGACGGAGACCCAGTACTTC. This gives the protein CSTTGTETQYF.